This T cell receptor (beta chain) was identified during a study of T cells in Graves' hyperthyroidism and ophthalmopathy. The CDR3 is 12 amino acids. Germline V gene sequence: CDR1 MNHNY, CDR2 SVGAGI (reference sequence). Deletions cut 5 bases from V and 7 bases from J, with 12 bases between. Diagnostic assessment was based on clinical symptoms, serum thyroxine and TRAb, thyroid ultrasound and orbital computed tomography. This clonotype was counted ten times or more. Its matching antigen is unknown. Amplified TCR beta CDR3 regions came from RNA transcripts. The HTBI primer set was used in a first-round RT-PCR of the TCR CDR3. Each CDR3 protein gets one entry after TCRdb re-called the multiplex PCR reads with MiXCR. This table has 550,000 to 700,000 distinct CDR3 sequences, around 45% appearing once. Broader study findings: The authors' 13 V-J model separated ophthalmopathy from stable hyperthyroidism. Most thyroid clonotypes that were expanded above 0.001 also turned up in blood.

Sequencing was done on a sample of peripheral blood or thyroid tissue (not recorded which). J is TRBJ2-7 and V is TRBV6-6, with D uncertain. The receptor comes from an adult woman with Graves' disease, either hyperthyroidism or ophthalmopathy (not recorded which). In DNA form, the CDR3 reads TGTGCCAGCAGTCACCACGTGGGAGAGCAGTACTTC. Encoded protein: CASSHHVGEQYF.